The 17 T cell receptor beta chains below all came from one sample that was sequenced in a study of radiotherapy plus CTLA-4 blockade in lung cancer. TCRdb keeps only in-frame clones here, not all; method: immunoSEQ multiplex PCR. Here the sample spans 9,500 to 15,000 clones, about 88% being singletons. Source: peripheral blood, taken from a patient treated with radiotherapy plus ipilimumab. These receptors came from a human donor with non-small cell lung cancer that progressed on radiotherapy plus ipilimumab.

The V gene is TRBV7-2, the J gene TRBJ2-7; possible D gene TRBD1, 5 bases. V was trimmed by 2 bases and J by 2 bases, leaving 7 bases between them. Germline CDR1 reads SGHTA; CDR2 reads FQGNSA. The CDR3 totals 13 residues. The CDR3 is CASSLTGAYEQYF. The CDR3 DNA reads as TGTGCCAGCAGCTTAACAGGAGCCTACGAGCAGTACTTC.

The chain is built from TRBV15 and TRBJ2-3; TRBD2 matches at 11 bases. V shed 2 bases, J shed 2 bases, and the junction held 3 bases outside the gene matches. The CDR3 has 16 residues. Germline lookup yields CDR1 LNHNV and CDR2 YYDKDF (reference sequence). In DNA form, the CDR3 reads TGTGCCACCAGCAGAACGGGACTAGCGGCCACAGATACGCAGTATTTT. Amino acids: CATSRTGLAATDTQYF.

The chain links TRBV4-2 to TRBJ2-2; D is unresolved. Germline CDR1 reads LGHNA; CDR2 reads YNFKEQ. There are 16 residues in the CDR3. V was clipped by 4 bases and J by 5 bases, with 17 bases between them. CDR3 residues: CASSPLLPLDTGELFF. CDR3 coding DNA: TGTGCCAGCAGCCCCCTGCTACCGTTGGATACCGGGGAGCTGTTTTTT.

V is TRBV6-9 and J is TRBJ1-2; the D is unclear. The CDR3 is 16 amino acids. V lost 3 bases and J 7 bases, leaving 21 bases between the germline ends. Germline values: CDR1 MNHGY, CDR2 SVAAGI. CDR3 sequence (DNA): TGTGCCAGCAGTTACTTCGCCCCTCCCCTCAACACTGGCTACACCTTC. It yields the protein CASSYFAPPLNTGYTF.

The V and J genes are TRBV28 and TRBJ2-3, with TRBD2 matching 8 bases. This CDR3 has 16 residues. J lost 3 bases, V lost 7 bases, and 12 bases had no gene match. The germline CDR1 and CDR2 sequences are MDHEN and SYDVKM. The CDR3 sequence: CASNPRGVVSTDTQYF. The CDR3 DNA reads TGTGCCAGCAATCCGCGGGGGGTGGTTTCAACAGATACGCAGTATTTT.

This chain uses TRBV5-4 with TRBJ2-3; no clear D. The CDR3 covers 14 residues. V lost 0 bases to trimming and J lost 0 bases, with 5 bases between them. CDR1 and CDR2 (germline): SGHNT, YYREEE (reference sequence). The CDR3 DNA reads as TGTGCCAGCAGCTTGGGCGTAAGCACAGATACGCAGTATTTT. This codes for CASSLGVSTDTQYF.

This rearrangement joins TRBV19 to TRBJ1-2, with a possible D match to TRBD1 (6 bases). There are 14 residues in the CDR3. Germline CDR1 and CDR2: LNHDA and SQIVND (reference sequence). V lost 4 bases and J 0 bases, leaving 9 bases between the germline ends. CDR3 region: CASSSRGPNYGYTF. The CDR3 DNA reads as TGTGCCAGTAGTAGCAGGGGACCTAACTATGGCTACACCTTC.

The V call is TRBV19, the J call TRBJ1-6; tentatively, D is TRBD1 (6 bases). The CDR3 runs 13 residues. Looked up from germline, CDR1 is LNHDA and CDR2 is SQIVND (reference sequence). The germline V and J ends were trimmed by 8 bases and 4 bases, with 9 bases remaining between them. Written as DNA, the CDR3 is TGTGCCAGTGAGGACAGTTATAATTCACCCCTCCACTTT. This sequence encodes CASEDSYNSPLHF.

The rearrangement uses TRBV5-1 and TRBJ1-1; TRBD1 matches at 11 bases. Germline V gene sequence: CDR1 SGHRS, CDR2 YFSETQ. The CDR3 sequence is 14 residues long. Unmatched junction bases numbered 1, after V lost 3 bases and J lost 3 bases. The chain's CDR3 is CASSWDRGDTEAFF. In DNA, the CDR3 is TGCGCCAGCAGCTGGGACAGGGGGGACACTGAAGCTTTCTTT.

A few counts support this clone. V usage is TRBV10-3 and J usage is TRBJ2-3, with 8 bases lining up with TRBD2. J gave up 0 bases and V 3 bases, and 14 bases lay outside the gene matches. This CDR3 comprises 19 residues. Germline-derived CDR1 and CDR2 are ENHRY and SYGVKD. CDR3: CAISEIVASGPFSTDTQYF. The CDR3 nucleotides are TGTGCCATCAGTGAAATAGTGGCTAGCGGGCCTTTTAGCACAGATACGCAGTATTTT.

The chain uses TRBV6-5 and TRBJ2-5, with D perhaps matching TRBD1 (6 bases). The CDR3 is 13 amino acids. Germline V gives CDR1 MNHEY, CDR2 SVGAGI. V lost 10 bases to trimming and J lost 5 bases, with 17 bases between them. CDR3 nucleotide sequence: TGTGCCACCCAAATGGGGGCGGGTGAGACCCAGTACTTC. It is translated as CATQMGAGETQYF.

This chain links TRBV6-5 with TRBJ2-7, with TRBD2 matching 7 bases. The CDR3 length is 14 residues. The junction had 10 bases not matched to a gene; V was cut back by 4 bases and J by 7 bases. From germline, CDR1 is MNHEY and CDR2 SVGAGI. CDR3 sequence: CASSFGTTRGEQYF. The CDR3 DNA reads as TGTGCCAGCAGTTTCGGGACTACGCGCGGAGAGCAGTACTTC.

V usage is TRBV19 and J usage is TRBJ1-5, with 9 bases identical to TRBD1. Germline trimming cut 2 bases from V and 5 bases from J; bases unmatched to any gene: 7. This CDR3 has 16 residues. The germline gives CDR1 LNHDA, CDR2 SQIVND (reference sequence). CDR3 sequence (DNA): TGTGCCAGTAGTATAACAGGGGGCCCAGGGGATCAGCCCCAGCATTTT. Translating gives CASSITGGPGDQPQHF.

V and J are TRBV4-3 and TRBJ2-3, with 7 nucleotides matching TRBD2. The germline gives CDR1 LGHNA, CDR2 YSLEER. V trimming: 0 bases; J trimming: 7 bases; junction bases outside the gene matches: 10. CDR3 length: 16 residues. The CDR3 nucleotides read TGCGCCAGCAGCCAAGATACCAGCGGGGTCTCTCATACGCAGTATTTT. It yields the protein CASSQDTSGVSHTQYF.

This chain links TRBV18 with TRBJ2-1; 8 bases fit TRBD2. J gave up 8 bases and V 3 bases, and 9 bases lay outside the gene matches. The CDR3 length is 15 residues. Per germline, CDR1 KGHSH and CDR2 LQKENI. CDR3 region: CASSPFGGAGDEQFF. Written as DNA, the CDR3 is TGTGCCAGCTCACCCTTCGGGGGGGCCGGGGATGAGCAGTTCTTC.

V is TRBV9 and J is TRBJ2-3; 7 positions agree with TRBD1. The V gene's germline CDR1 is SGDLS and CDR2 YYNGEE. After removal of 3 bases from V and 2 bases from J, the junction contained 6 bases not matched to a gene. The CDR3 contains 15 residues. For the CDR3, the DNA is TGTGCCAGCAGCGCCCTGACAGGGAACACAGATACGCAGTATTTT. This codes for CASSALTGNTDTQYF.

The chain combines TRBV10-1 with TRBJ2-1; 12 nucleotides align to TRBD2. The CDR3 extends over 20 amino acids. Losses at the gene ends were 5 bases for V and 0 bases for J; bases not matched to a gene: 14. The germline V gene has CDR1 WNHNN and CDR2 SYGVQD (reference sequence). The CDR3 coding sequence is TGCGCCAGCAGTAACCACCCAGGGACTAGCGGGCCTAGCTCCTACAATGAGCAGTTCTTC. This codes for CASSNHPGTSGPSSYNEQFF.